This T cell receptor (beta chain) is from a study of neurological immune-mediated disorders. Study-level points and caveats: Private repertoires in all groups were suggested by the finding that expanded clones across subjects shared no CDR3 amino acid sequences. Patients with HTLV-1-associated myelopathy showed the most TCR clonal expansion. Those with multiple sclerosis showed the least, falling below healthy controls.

The table lists this clonotype with many counts. What it recognizes is unknown. The CDR3 has 13 residues. V was pared by 0 bases and J by 4 bases, with 6 bases between. The V gene's germline CDR1 is SGHRS and CDR2 YFSETQ. Each sorted-subset library came from 750,000 to 1,000,000 CD4+ or CD8+ T cells. The making of cDNA relied on 5'RACE with 10-nucleotide random UMIs. TCRdb ran MiXCR on the 5' RACE reads and lists one entry per CDR3 protein. This table has tens of thousands of distinct CDR3 sequences, about 9.9% appearing once. Sample: CD4+ T cells from blood. This rearrangement joins TRBV5-1 to TRBJ2-3; D possibly corresponds to TRBD2 (6 bases). This receptor was taken from a woman aged 30 to 39 with HTLV-1-associated myelopathy (HAM/TSP). The DNA of the CDR3 is TGCGCCAGCAGCTTGGGGGGGGCAGATACGCAGTATTTT. Translation: CASSLGGADTQYF.